These T cell receptor beta chains were read from a single sample in a study of cytotoxic CD8 clonotypes in ibrutinib-treated CLL. Sequencing used immunoSEQ multiplex PCR; TCRdb keeps in-frame clones, though not all of them. This table holds about 140,000 clones, approximately 80% found once. Here the sequenced sample was PBMCs, taken after 12 months of ibrutinib treatment. Receptors originate from a human donor with chronic lymphocytic leukemia. The CDR3 runs from the conserved cysteine through the conserved F or W. Each record gives: clone size, J gene, D gene, V gene, CDR3 DNA, CDR3 protein. D genes are given only for firm matches. Where a row states a size, it is once, few, many or the class of an expanded clone; other rows omit it.

- TRBJ2-7 TRBD2 TRBV5-4 TGTGCCAGCAGGGAAGGGACTAGCGGCCCACTGACTGGGCAGTACTTC CASREGTSGPLTGQYF
few TRBJ1-2 TRBD1 TRBV7-9 TGTGCCAGCAGCTTTCGACAGGGGAAAATTGGCTACACCTTC CASSFRQGKIGYTF
- TRBJ2-7 TRBD1 TRBV28 TGTGCCAGCAGTTCTCCGGGACAGCTCTCTTACGAGCAGTACTTC CASSSPGQLSYEQYF
- TRBJ2-7 TRBD2 TRBV19 TGTGCCAGTAGCGCGGCGGGAGTGGGGTACGAGCAGTACTTC CASSAAGVGYEQYF
- TRBJ2-2 TRBD2 TRBV4-1 TGCGCCAGCAGCCAAGTATATAGCGGGAGTAGGGCCGGGGAGCTGTTTTTT CASSQVYSGSRAGELFF
- TRBJ1-4 - TRBV29-1 TGCAGCGTTGGGGGCAGAGCAAATGAAAAACTGTTTTTT CSVGGRANEKLFF
- TRBJ2-1 - TRBV7-2 TGTGCCAGCAGCTTGGGAGTACAAGTATACAATGAGCAGTTCTTC CASSLGVQVYNEQFF
- TRBJ1-6 TRBD1 TRBV27 TGTGCCAGCAGTCCATTCGACAGGGTTAATTCACCCCTCCACTTT CASSPFDRVNSPLHF
once TRBJ1-2 - TRBV27 TGTGCCAGCAGTTTACTCATGGGGAACTATGGCTACACCTTC CASSLLMGNYGYTF
few TRBJ2-7 TRBD2 TRBV6-1 TGTGCCAGCAGTATGACTAGCGGTGCCTACGAGCAGTACTTC CASSMTSGAYEQYF
- TRBJ1-4 TRBD1 TRBV5-1 TGCGCCAGCAGCGGTGGCCTCCGGGACAGGGCTGAAAAACTGTTTTTT CASSGGLRDRAEKLFF
- TRBJ2-2 - TRBV18 TGTGCCAGCTCACCACAATCCAGGACGAACACCGGGGAGCTGTTTTTT CASSPQSRTNTGELFF
- TRBJ2-5 TRBD2 TRBV18 TGTGCCAGCTCACCGGAGAAGCGGGGGGGCGTGAAGACCCAGTACTTC CASSPEKRGGVKTQYF
once TRBJ1-2 - TRBV2 TGTGCCAGCAGTGCCCAGGGTCCCTCTAACTATGGCTACACCTTC CASSAQGPSNYGYTF
- TRBJ1-1 TRBD1 TRBV19 TGTGCCAGTAGCTCACCCGGGACAGCCGACACTGAAGCTTTCTTT CASSSPGTADTEAFF
few TRBJ1-6 - TRBV2 TGTGCCAGCAGCGGGACCCAAGCGGACTATAATTCACCCCTCCACTTT CASSGTQADYNSPLHF
- TRBJ1-5 - TRBV5-5 TGTGCCAGCAGAAAGACATGGGGAACCTATAGCAATCAGCCCCAGCATTTT CASRKTWGTYSNQPQHF
- TRBJ2-1 TRBD2 TRBV18 TGTGCCAGCTCACCGGCCAGCGGGAGGGTATATGAGCAGTTCTTC CASSPASGRVYEQFF
- TRBJ1-1 TRBD1 TRBV7-8 TGTGCCAGCAGCTGGGGGTCGGGACAGGGGAAGATGAACACTGAAGCTTTCTTT CASSWGSGQGKMNTEAFF
- TRBJ2-3 - TRBV30 TGTGCCTGGGCTTGGGGGGGCACAGATACGCAGTATTTT CAWAWGGTDTQYF
- TRBJ1-5 - TRBV15 TGTGCCACCAGCAGAGGAGGGTCGACAACGGGTGGTCAGCCCCAGCATTTT CATSRGGSTTGGQPQHF
- TRBJ1-1 - TRBV18 TGTGCCAGCTCACCGTCGTCGGAGAACACTGAAGCTTTCTTT CASSPSSENTEAFF
- TRBJ2-3 TRBD2 TRBV27 TGTGCCAGCAGCCTCCTAGCGGGAGTAAATACGCAGTATTTT CASSLLAGVNTQYF
- TRBJ2-3 - TRBV4-1 TGCGCCAGCAGCCAAGAGGTAGCCGATAGCACAGATACGCAGTATTTT CASSQEVADSTDTQYF
- TRBJ2-7 - TRBV28 TGTGCCAGCAGTCCCCCGACATATAGTACTCGAACGTACGAGCAGTACTTC CASSPPTYSTRTYEQYF
- TRBJ1-2 TRBD1 TRBV7-2 TGTGCCAGCAGCTCAGGGGGGTCGACAGGGCTCTACACCTTC CASSSGGSTGLYTF
few TRBJ2-7 - TRBV5-1 TGCGCCAGCTGTCGCTCGGCAGAATCCTACGAGCAGTACTTC CASCRSAESYEQYF
- TRBJ2-7 - TRBV6-5 TGTGCCAGCAGTTTTGAAGTGGGGGCCCGCTACGAGCAGTACTTC CASSFEVGARYEQYF
once TRBJ1-1 - TRBV25-1 TGTGCCAGCAGGTGGAGGAACACTGAAGCTTTCTTT CASRWRNTEAFF
- TRBJ2-1 - TRBV9 TGTGCCAGCAGCGTAGGTGCGGCCTTAATCTACAATGAGCAGTTCTTC CASSVGAALIYNEQFF